This T cell receptor beta chain was retrieved from a study of tumor and adjacent non-tumor tissue in lung cancer. Study-wide results and caveats: In normal lung, the top 100 clones were significantly more dominant than in tumor. Patients with more diverse tumor TCRs had worse survival. Significantly higher TCR diversity was found in tumor than normal lung.

No cell sorting was done before RNA was extracted from the tissue. Donors were chemotherapy-naive, newly diagnosed lung cancer surgical patients in China, August–late 2014. A modified ARM-PCR protocol with three rounds of nested PCR amplified TCRbeta. TCRdb itself ran the multiplex PCR reads through MiXCR, one entry per CDR3 protein. The data show roughly 120,000 distinct CDR3 sequences, with approximately 82% seen just once and about 40% held by the top ten. A remark on this clonotype: As yet, its antigen is unknown.

The CDR3 extends over 15 amino acids. Germline V lookup: CDR1 SGHNT, CDR2 YENEEA. V gave up 5 bases and J gave up 7 bases, with 18 bases separating them. The sequence came from a woman aged 60-75 years with non-small cell lung cancer. The chain recombines TRBV11-3 with TRBJ2-1, with D hard to call. The source material was lung tumor tissue. The CDR3: CASSLLELTTNEQFF. CDR3 DNA sequence: TGTGCCAGCAGCCTTTTGGAACTAACAACAAATGAGCAGTTCTTC.